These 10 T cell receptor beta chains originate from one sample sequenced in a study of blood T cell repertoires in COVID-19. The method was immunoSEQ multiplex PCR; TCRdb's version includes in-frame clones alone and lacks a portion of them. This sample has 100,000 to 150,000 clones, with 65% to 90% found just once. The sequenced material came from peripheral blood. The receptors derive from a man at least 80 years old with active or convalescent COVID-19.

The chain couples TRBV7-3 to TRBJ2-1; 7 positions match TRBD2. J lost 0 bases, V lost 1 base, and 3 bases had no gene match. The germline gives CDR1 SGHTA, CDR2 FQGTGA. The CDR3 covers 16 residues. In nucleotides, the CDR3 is TGTGCCAGCAGCTTAAAAGTAGCGGGCTCCTACAATGAGCAGTTCTTC. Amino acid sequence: CASSLKVAGSYNEQFF.

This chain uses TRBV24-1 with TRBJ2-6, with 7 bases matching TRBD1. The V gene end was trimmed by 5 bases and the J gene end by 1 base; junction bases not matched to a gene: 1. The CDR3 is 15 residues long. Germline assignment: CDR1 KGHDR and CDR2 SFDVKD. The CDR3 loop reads CATSATGSGANVLTF. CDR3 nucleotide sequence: TGTGCCACCAGTGCGACAGGGTCTGGGGCCAACGTCCTGACTTTC.

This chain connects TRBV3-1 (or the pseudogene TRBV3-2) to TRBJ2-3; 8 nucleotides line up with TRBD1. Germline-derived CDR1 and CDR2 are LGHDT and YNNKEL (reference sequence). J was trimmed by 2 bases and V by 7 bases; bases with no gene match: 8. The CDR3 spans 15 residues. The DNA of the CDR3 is TGTGCCAGCACTGAGACAGGGGAGTTCACAGATACGCAGTATTTT. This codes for CASTETGEFTDTQYF.

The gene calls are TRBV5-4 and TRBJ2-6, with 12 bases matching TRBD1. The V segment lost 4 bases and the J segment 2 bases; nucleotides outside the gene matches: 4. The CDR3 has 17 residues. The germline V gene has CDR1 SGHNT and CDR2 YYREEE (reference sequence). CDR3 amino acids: CASSTGTGGAGANVLTF. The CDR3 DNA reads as TGTGCCAGCAGCACCGGGACAGGGGGCGCTGGGGCCAACGTCCTGACTTTC.

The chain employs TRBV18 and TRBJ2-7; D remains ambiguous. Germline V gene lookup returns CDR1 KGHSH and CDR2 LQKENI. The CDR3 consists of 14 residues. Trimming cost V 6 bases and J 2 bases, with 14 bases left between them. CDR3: CASSVRKDTYEQYF. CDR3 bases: TGTGCCAGCTCGGTGAGAAAAGATACCTACGAGCAGTACTTC.

As DNA, the CDR3 is TGCGCCAGCAGCCGCAGGGGGCGCGACACTGAAGCTTTCTTT. This sequence encodes CASSRRGRDTEAFF. The chain combines TRBV5-1 with TRBJ1-1, with 8 bases matching TRBD1. This CDR3 is built from 14 residues. With 4 bases clipped from V and 3 bases from J, the junction kept 5 bases outside the gene matches. The germline CDR1 and CDR2 sequences are SGHRS and YFSETQ.

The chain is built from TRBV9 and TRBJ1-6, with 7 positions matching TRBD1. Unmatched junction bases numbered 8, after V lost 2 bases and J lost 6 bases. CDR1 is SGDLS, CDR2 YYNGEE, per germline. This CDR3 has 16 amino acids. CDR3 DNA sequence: TGTGCCAGCAGCGTGGTGACAGGGTACGGTAATTCACCCCTCCACTTT. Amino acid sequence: CASSVVTGYGNSPLHF.

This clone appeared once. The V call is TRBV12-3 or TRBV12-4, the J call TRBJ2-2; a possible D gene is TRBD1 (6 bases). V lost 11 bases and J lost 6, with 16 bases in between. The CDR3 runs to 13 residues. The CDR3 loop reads CAVKGTGPGELFF. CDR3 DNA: TGTGCCGTTAAGGGCACAGGGCCCGGGGAGCTGTTTTTT.

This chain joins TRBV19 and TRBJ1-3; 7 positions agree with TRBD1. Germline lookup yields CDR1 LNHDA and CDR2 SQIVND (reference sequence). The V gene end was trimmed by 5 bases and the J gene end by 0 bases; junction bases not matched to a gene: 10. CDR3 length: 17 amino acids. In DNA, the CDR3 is TGTGCCAGTAGTTTGCAAGGGGGCTTATTCTCTGGAAACACCATATATTTT. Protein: CASSLQGGLFSGNTIYF.

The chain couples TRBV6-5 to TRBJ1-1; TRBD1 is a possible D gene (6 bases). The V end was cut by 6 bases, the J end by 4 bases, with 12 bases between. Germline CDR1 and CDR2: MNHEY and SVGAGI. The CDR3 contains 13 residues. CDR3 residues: CASRQGIFTEAFF. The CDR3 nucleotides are TGTGCCAGCAGGCAGGGGATTTTCACTGAAGCTTTCTTT.